One sample yielded the 18 T cell receptor beta chains listed below, sequenced in a study of blood T cell repertoires in COVID-19. The table came from immunoSEQ multiplex PCR; TCRdb's copy has only in-frame clones and leaves some out. The data show about 200,000 clones, over 75% seen once. Source material: peripheral blood. These receptors were obtained from a man aged 45-60 years with COVID-19, enrolled during active disease.

This clone appeared once. This chain connects TRBV15 to TRBJ2-2, with no clear D. The CDR3 has 15 residues. Germline loops: CDR1 LNHNV, CDR2 YYDKDF (reference sequence). V lost 0 bases to trimming and J lost 1 base, with 6 bases between them. The CDR3 here is CATSRDRRNTGELFF. The CDR3 region has the DNA TGTGCCACCAGCAGAGACCGGAGGAACACCGGGGAGCTGTTTTTT.

The chain couples TRBV7-9 to TRBJ2-3; D uncertain. Germline loops: CDR1 SEHNR, CDR2 FQNEAQ (reference sequence). The germline V and J ends were trimmed by 5 bases and 3 bases, with 12 bases remaining between them. This CDR3 region has 14 residues. CDR3 DNA sequence: TGTGCCAGCAGCCCCCTGGGCCTGACAGATACGCAGTATTTT. This codes for CASSPLGLTDTQYF.

The V gene is TRBV7-2, the J gene TRBJ2-5; 9 bases line up with TRBD2. V lost 5 bases to trimming and J lost 1 base; unmatched junction nucleotides: 8. CDR3 length: 16 residues. CDR1 is SGHTA, CDR2 FQGNSA, per germline. In nucleotides, the CDR3 is TGTGCCAGCAGCCTGGGGACTAGCTATGGCCAAGAGACCCAGTACTTC. Protein sequence: CASSLGTSYGQETQYF. The full variable domain, with the rest looked up from reference TRBV7-2 and TRBJ2-5, is GAGVSQSPSNKVTEKGKDVELRCDPISGHTALYWYRQSLGQGLEFLIYFQGNSAPDKSGLPSDRFSAERTGGSVSTLTIQRTQQEDSAVYLCASSLGTSYGQETQYFGPGTRLLVL.

The chain couples TRBV19 to TRBJ2-1; 8 bases are a match to TRBD1. Germline loops: CDR1 LNHDA, CDR2 SQIVND (reference sequence). J lost 3 bases, V lost 5 bases, and 6 bases had no gene match. There are 15 residues in the CDR3. The CDR3 DNA reads TGTGCCAGTAGTCCACGGACAGGGCTCTACAATGAGCAGTTCTTC. This sequence encodes CASSPRTGLYNEQFF.

This clone came up a few times. The chain recombines TRBV3-1 (or the pseudogene TRBV3-2) with TRBJ1-6; D might be TRBD1 (6 bases). CDR1 LGHDT and CDR2 YNNKEL come from the germline V gene (reference sequence). The CDR3 extends over 18 amino acids. V was trimmed by 4 bases and J by 0 bases, leaving 16 bases between them. The CDR3 region is CASSRTRGGSSYNSPLHF. The CDR3 DNA sequence: TGTGCCAGCAGCCGTACAAGGGGGGGGAGCTCCTATAATTCACCCCTCCACTTT.

This sequence joins TRBV9 and TRBJ1-2; no reliable D call. CDR1 and CDR2 from the germline V gene are SGDLS and YYNGEE. V was cut by 0 bases and J by 0 bases, with 9 bases left in between. The CDR3 loop spans 15 amino acids. The CDR3 DNA sequence: TGTGCCAGCAGCGTAGATCTAAGCACTAACTATGGCTACACCTTC. Protein: CASSVDLSTNYGYTF.

The rearrangement uses TRBV12-5 and TRBJ2-3; 8 bases agree with TRBD1. CDR3 length equals 14 residues. CDR1 and CDR2 (germline): LGHNT, FRNRAP. V was clipped by 7 bases and J by 5 bases; unmatched bases: 8. The CDR3 sequence: CASAVGQELDTQYF. The CDR3, as DNA: TGTGCTAGTGCGGTGGGACAGGAGTTAGATACGCAGTATTTT.

V is TRBV7-2 and J is TRBJ1-2; 11 bases match TRBD1. In germline, CDR1 is SGHTA, CDR2 FQGNSA. The CDR3 spans 15 residues. The ends lost 4 bases at V and 3 bases at J; junction bases unmatched: 4. The CDR3 loop reads CASSSWTGGYYGYTF. CDR3 DNA sequence: TGTGCCAGCAGCTCTTGGACAGGGGGCTACTATGGCTACACCTTC.

The rearrangement joins TRBV19 to TRBJ1-1; no definite D call. Germline CDR1 is LNHDA and CDR2 is SQIVND (reference sequence). The CDR3 extends over 11 amino acids. Trimming took 7 bases from V and 7 from J, leaving 10 bases between them. CDR3 bases: TGTGCCAGTACTCTGGGCATTGAAGCTTTCTTT. It is translated as CASTLGIEAFF.

The J gene is TRBJ1-1, the V gene TRBV2; 11 bases fit TRBD1. Germline lookup yields CDR1 SNHLY and CDR2 FYNNEI. V trimming: 6 bases; J trimming: 2 bases; junction bases outside the gene matches: 11. CDR3 length: 17 residues. CDR3 sequence reads: CASRRPGTGGVNTEAFF. The DNA of the CDR3 is TGTGCCAGCAGGAGACCCGGGACAGGGGGTGTAAACACTGAAGCTTTCTTT.

The CDR3 DNA sequence: TGTGCCAGTAGTATCCCATCCCGGGACAGGGGGCCCTTGACTTTAAAACAGCCCCAGCATTTT. Amino acids: CASSIPSRDRGPLTLKQPQHF. V gene TRBV19 combines with J gene TRBJ1-5, with 12 bases matching TRBD1. Germline assignment: CDR1 LNHDA and CDR2 SQIVND (reference sequence). There are 21 residues in the CDR3. Trimming took 3 bases from V and 7 from J; bases not matched to a gene: 22.

The CDR3 spells CASSFWTGGQETQYF. The CDR3 DNA follows: TGTGCCAGCAGTTTTTGGACAGGGGGCCAAGAGACCCAGTACTTC. This chain uses TRBV27 with TRBJ2-5, with 10 nucleotides matching TRBD1. This CDR3 has 15 residues. Looked up from germline, CDR1 is MNHEY and CDR2 is SMNVEV (reference sequence). Trimming removed 3 bases from V and 1 base from J; junction bases left unmatched: 2.

This clone was seen only once. The J gene is TRBJ1-2, the V gene TRBV6-5, with no clear D. The CDR3 has 15 amino acids. Trimming removed 0 bases at V and 7 bases at J, with 15 bases between. In germline, CDR1 is MNHEY, CDR2 SVGAGI. CDR3 nucleotide sequence: TGTGCCAGCAGTTACTCGTTCAGTCGGTCGGGTGGCTACACCTTC. It codes for CASSYSFSRSGGYTF.

The rearrangement joins TRBV5-8 to TRBJ1-1; 8 nucleotides match TRBD1. The CDR3 is 14 amino acids. CDR1 is SGHTS and CDR2 is YDEGEE in the germline V gene. V was clipped by 4 bases and J by 0 bases; unmatched bases: 2. The CDR3 coding sequence is TGTGCCAGCAGCCGGACAGGGATGAACACTGAAGCTTTCTTT. Translated, it gives CASSRTGMNTEAFF.

The chain carries TRBV7-9 and TRBJ1-1; TRBD1 is a possible D gene (6 bases). The V end was cut by 8 bases, the J end by 5 bases, with 15 bases between. Germline-derived CDR1 and CDR2 are SEHNR and FQNEAQ (reference sequence). CDR3 length: 13 residues. This CDR3 is CASFWAGATEAFF. CDR3 nucleotide sequence: TGTGCCAGCTTCTGGGCAGGGGCTACTGAAGCTTTCTTT.

The chain joins TRBV7-3 to TRBJ2-5; 12 bases are shared with TRBD2. The germline V gene has CDR1 SGHTA and CDR2 FQGTGA. V shed 2 bases and J 2 bases; nucleotides not matched to a gene: 6. There are 17 residues in the CDR3. The CDR3 sequence is CASSLGLAGGTQETQYF. The CDR3 bases are TGTGCCAGCAGCTTAGGGCTAGCGGGAGGGACACAAGAGACCCAGTACTTC.

The chain recombines TRBV5-6 with TRBJ1-1, with D perhaps matching TRBD1 (6 bases). Per germline, CDR1 SGHDT and CDR2 YYEEEE. This CDR3 comprises 17 residues. Trimming removed 4 bases at V and 6 bases at J, with 25 bases between. The CDR3: CASSIGQPTFPMAEAFF. DNA for the CDR3: TGTGCCAGCAGCATTGGACAGCCCACATTCCCCATGGCTGAAGCTTTCTTT.

The chain is built from TRBV20-1 and TRBJ2-1; 11 positions match TRBD2. CDR1 and CDR2 (germline): DFQATT, SNEGSKA (reference sequence). J lost 8 bases, V lost 3 bases, and 6 bases had no gene match. The CDR3 totals 14 residues. CDR3 in amino acids: CSASPTSGVDEQFF. The CDR3 coding sequence is TGCAGTGCTAGTCCGACTAGCGGGGTGGATGAGCAGTTCTTC.